These 8 T cell receptor beta chains came from one sample sequenced in a study of ipilimumab plus nivolumab after autologous stem cell transplantation. The table came from immunoSEQ multiplex PCR; TCRdb's copy has only in-frame clones and leaves some out. The sample has about 19,000 clones; around 81% are singletons. The starting material was PBMCs, obtained in a trial of ipilimumab plus nivolumab as post-transplant consolidation. The receptor set was obtained from a male donor with diffuse large B-cell lymphoma.

The table lists this clone with a count of one. This same CDR3 is encoded by further DNA sequences in the sample. The chain employs TRBV2 and TRBJ2-3; D not certain. Germline values: CDR1 SNHLY, CDR2 FYNNEI. V lost 2 bases and J lost 6, with 9 bases in between. The CDR3 sequence is 13 residues long. The CDR3 region has the DNA TGTGCCAGCAGTGAATCTCTCCCCGATACGCAGTATTTT. The encoded protein is CASSESLPDTQYF.

V gene TRBV7-9 combines with J gene TRBJ1-1, with TRBD1 matching 7 bases. The CDR3 has 15 amino acids. Germline CDR1 reads SEHNR; CDR2 reads FQNEAQ (reference sequence). V trimming: 5 bases; J trimming: 0 bases; junction bases outside the gene matches: 6. The CDR3 loop is CASSPGTAMNTEAFF. The DNA of the CDR3 is TGTGCCAGCAGCCCCGGGACAGCTATGAACACTGAAGCTTTCTTT. Full variable domain (remainder filled in from reference TRBV7-9 and TRBJ1-1): DTGVSQNPRHKITKRGQNVTFRCDPISEHNRLYWYRQTLGQGPEFLTYFQNEAQLEKSRLLSDRFSAERPKGSFSTLEIQRTEQGDSAMYLCASSPGTAMNTEAFFGQGTRLTVV.

The sample holds a few counts of this clone. The gene calls are TRBV7-9 and TRBJ2-1, with TRBD2 identical over 11 bases. This CDR3 is built from 15 residues. CDR1 and CDR2 (germline): SEHNR, FQNEAQ (reference sequence). The trim removed 4 bases at V and 8 bases at J, leaving 7 bases unmatched. The DNA of the CDR3 is TGTGCCAGCAGCTGGGGACTAGCGGTTCTCTATGAGCAGTTCTTC. Amino acids: CASSWGLAVLYEQFF.

V usage is TRBV10-2 and J usage is TRBJ2-2, with D maybe TRBD1 (6 bases). The V gene's germline CDR1 is WSHSY and CDR2 SAAADI. This CDR3 contains 17 residues. Trimming removed 3 bases at V and 4 bases at J, with 18 bases between. CDR3 DNA sequence: TGCGCCAGCAGTGATCCATGGGCAGGGGTTTCCACCGGGGAGCTGTTTTTT. Its translation is CASSDPWAGVSTGELFF.

The chain employs TRBV7-6 and TRBJ2-6; 7 positions agree with TRBD1. J lost 5 bases, V lost 4 bases, and 8 bases had no gene match. Germline CDR1 is SGHVS and CDR2 is FNYEAQ. This CDR3 region has 16 residues. CDR3 bases: TGTGCCAGCAGCTCGGACAGGAGGAACCGGGCCAACGTCCTGACTTTC. Translation gives CASSSDRRNRANVLTF.

The chain employs TRBV5-1 and TRBJ1-4; 7 bases align to TRBD1. CDR3 length: 15 amino acids. Trimming took 2 bases from V and 3 from J; bases not matched to a gene: 4. Germline lookup yields CDR1 SGHRS and CDR2 YFSETQ. The CDR3 DNA follows: TGCGCCAGCAGCTTCACAGGGGCGGCTAATGAAAAACTGTTTTTT. Translated, it gives CASSFTGAANEKLFF.

CDR3 nucleotide sequence: TGTGCCAGCGAAGGTCGATCCGGGGGAGAGACCCAGTACTTC. This codes for CASEGRSGGETQYF. This sequence joins TRBV19 and TRBJ2-5, with a tentative D call TRBD2 (6 bases). This CDR3 has 14 amino acids. Deletions cut 9 bases from V and 4 bases from J, with 18 bases between. CDR1 LNHDA and CDR2 SQIVND come from the germline V gene (reference sequence).

The chain links TRBV6-5 to TRBJ2-5, with D possibly matching TRBD1 (5 bases). CDR3 length equals 14 residues. Germline assignment: CDR1 MNHEY and CDR2 SVGAGI. The ends were cut back, 2 bases at V and 0 bases at J, with 7 bases in the middle. Here the CDR3 reads CASSYTGNQETQYF. As DNA, the CDR3 is TGTGCCAGCAGTTACACAGGAAACCAAGAGACCCAGTACTTC.